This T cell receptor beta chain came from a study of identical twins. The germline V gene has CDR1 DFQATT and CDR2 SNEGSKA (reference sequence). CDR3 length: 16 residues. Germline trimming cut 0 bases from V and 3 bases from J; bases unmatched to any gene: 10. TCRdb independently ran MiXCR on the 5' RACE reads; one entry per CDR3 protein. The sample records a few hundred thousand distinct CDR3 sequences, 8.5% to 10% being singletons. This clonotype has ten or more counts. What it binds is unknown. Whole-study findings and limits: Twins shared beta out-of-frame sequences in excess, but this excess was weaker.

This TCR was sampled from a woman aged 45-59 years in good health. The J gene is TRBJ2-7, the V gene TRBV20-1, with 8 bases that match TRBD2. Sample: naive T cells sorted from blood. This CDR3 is CSARDKTGLDLYEQYF. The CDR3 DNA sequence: TGCAGTGCTAGAGATAAGACGGGACTAGACCTCTACGAGCAGTACTTC.